The 9 T cell receptor beta chains below were found in one sample sequenced in a study of Graves' ophthalmopathy and Graves' hyperthyroidism. RNA transcripts provided the template for amplifying TCR beta CDR3 regions. After a first-round RT-PCR with HTBI primers, a second-round multiplex PCR was run. TCRdb fed the multiplex PCR reads into MiXCR, producing one record per CDR3 protein. The sample carries almost 750,000 distinct CDR3 sequences, approximately 40% recorded once. Sequencing was performed on peripheral blood. The receptors were sampled from an adult man with Graves' ophthalmopathy.

The chain employs TRBV7-9 and TRBJ1-4; TRBD1 agrees at 12 bases. There are 15 residues in the CDR3. The junction had 6 bases not matched to a gene; V was cut back by 5 bases and J by 8 bases. Per the germline V gene, CDR1 is SEHNR and CDR2 is FQNEAQ (reference sequence). CDR3 DNA: TGTGCCAGCAGCCGGGACAGGGGGCGGAAAGAAAAACTGTTTTTT. Residues: CASSRDRGRKEKLFF.

This clonotype was seen once. The J gene is TRBJ1-6, the V gene TRBV2; D call uncertain. CDR1 is SNHLY, CDR2 FYNNEI, per germline. CDR3 length: 11 residues. V was shortened by 7 bases and J by 17 bases, with 15 bases between the two germline ends. The DNA of the CDR3 is TGTGCCAGCAAGGGAGACACAACCGTCCACTTT. It is translated as CASKGDTTVHF. The full variable domain, with the rest looked up from reference TRBV2 and TRBJ1-6, is EPEVTQTPSHQVTQMGQEVILRCVPISNHLYFYWYRQILGQKVEFLVSFYNNEISEKSEIFDDQFSVERPDGSNFTLKIRSTKLEDSAMYFCASKGDTTVHFGNGTRLTVT.

This clonotype was seen a few times. The V call is TRBV10-3, the J call TRBJ1-1, with 7 bases lining up with TRBD1. V gave up 11 bases and J gave up 4 bases; unmatched junction bases: 10. The germline V gene encodes CDR1 ENHRY and CDR2 SYGVKD. The length of the CDR3 is 13 residues. The CDR3 coding sequence is TGTGCCCTAAAAGGGGGCGCCGGCACTGAAGCTTTCTTT. Translating it yields CALKGGAGTEAFF.

The V call is TRBV25-1, the J call TRBJ2-6; TRBD2 might be the D (5 bases). CDR3 size: 15 residues. V lost 6 bases and J lost 2, with 11 bases in between. The germline CDR1 and CDR2 sequences are MGHDK and SYGVNS. The CDR3 region is CASSPIGAGANVLTF. CDR3 DNA sequence: TGTGCCAGCAGCCCTATCGGGGCTGGGGCCAACGTCCTGACTTTC.

Many counts were recorded for this clonotype. This chain joins TRBV12-3 or TRBV12-4 and TRBJ1-5; D perhaps matches TRBD1 (5 bases). Trimming stripped 7 bases from V and 3 bases from J, with 13 bases between. CDR3 length equals 14 residues. CDR3 in amino acids: CASNNRTINQPQHF. The DNA of the CDR3 is TGTGCCAGCAACAACAGGACTATCAATCAGCCCCAGCATTTT.

V gene TRBV29-1 combines with J gene TRBJ1-6; D might be TRBD1 (5 bases). Per germline, CDR1 SQVTM and CDR2 ANQGSEA. The V and J ends lost 8 bases and 7 bases respectively, with 12 bases between them. The CDR3 is 12 residues long. The CDR3 DNA sequence: TGCAGCTTGTCTTCAGGGAATTCACCCCTCCACTTT. It yields the protein CSLSSGNSPLHF.

J is TRBJ2-2 and V is TRBV7-9, with TRBD2 matching over 8 bases. J gave up 2 bases and V 3 bases, and 17 bases lay outside the gene matches. The germline V gene encodes CDR1 SEHNR and CDR2 FQNEAQ (reference sequence). This CDR3 has 20 residues. CDR3 bases: TGTGCCAGCAGCTTGATGCCGGGACTAGACGATATAAGTAACACCGGGGAGCTGTTTTTT. Translated: CASSLMPGLDDISNTGELFF.

The V gene is TRBV25-1, the J gene TRBJ1-4; D gene ambiguous. V dropped 2 bases and J dropped 8 bases, with 24 bases sitting between them. Germline CDR1 and CDR2: MGHDK and SYGVNS. The CDR3 has 18 residues. The CDR3 DNA reads as TGTGCCAGCAGTGAAATTGTTGGAGGAGTTTGGACGAAGGAAAAACTGTTTTTT. Translating gives CASSEIVGGVWTKEKLFF.

This clonotype showed up just a few times. The gene calls are TRBV25-1 and TRBJ2-2; 7 nucleotides align to TRBD1. V was pared by 5 bases and J by 6 bases, with 6 bases of the junction left unmatched. The CDR3 has 14 residues. From germline, CDR1 is MGHDK and CDR2 SYGVNS. The CDR3 DNA follows: TGTGCCAGCAGTTACAGGGGCGCTGCCGGGGAGCTGTTTTTT. It encodes CASSYRGAAGELFF.